This TCR beta chain was profiled in a study of OX40 agonist ivuxolimab in advanced cancers. Across the whole study: Every 2 weeks, ivuxolimab was infused into the patients intravenously at between 0.01 and 10 mg/kg.

V lost 3 bases to trimming and J lost 3 bases, with 11 bases between them. CDR3 length equals 14 residues. Germline CDR1 reads SGHAT; CDR2 reads FQNNGV. Researchers took blood at baseline, on cycle 4 day 1, and on cycle 7 day 1. Notes on the study in general: Relatively little clonal expansion, among the lowest observed, appeared in partial responders at 0.1-3.0 mg/kg.

Sequencing used immunoSEQ multiplex PCR; TCRdb keeps in-frame clones, though not all of them. The data hold 85,000 to 100,000 clones, with approximately 95% observed a single time. For this clone: Its antigen is undetermined.

This TCR was recovered from an adult with an advanced solid tumor such as melanoma, head and neck, liver or kidney cancer. The rearrangement uses TRBV11-2 and TRBJ1-2; D ambiguous. This material consisted of CD4+ or CD8+ T cells sorted from blood, taken in a trial of the OX40 agonist ivuxolimab. The CDR3 coding sequence is TGTGCCAGCAGCTTTCCGAGGTCCTACTATGGCTACACCTTC. This sequence encodes CASSFPRSYYGYTF.